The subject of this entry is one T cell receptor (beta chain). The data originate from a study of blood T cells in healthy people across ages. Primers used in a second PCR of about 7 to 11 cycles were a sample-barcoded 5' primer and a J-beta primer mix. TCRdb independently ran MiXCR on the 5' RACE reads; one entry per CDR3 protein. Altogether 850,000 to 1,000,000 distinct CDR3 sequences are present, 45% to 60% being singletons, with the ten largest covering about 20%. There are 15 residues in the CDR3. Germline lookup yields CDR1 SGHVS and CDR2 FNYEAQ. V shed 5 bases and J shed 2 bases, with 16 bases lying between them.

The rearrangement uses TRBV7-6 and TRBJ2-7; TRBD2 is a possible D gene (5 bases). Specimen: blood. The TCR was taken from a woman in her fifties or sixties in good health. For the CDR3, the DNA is TGTGCCAGCAGCCCCCAGGTAGCGCCTACCTACGAGCAGTACTTC. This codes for CASSPQVAPTYEQYF. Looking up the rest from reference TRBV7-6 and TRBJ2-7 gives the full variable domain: GAGVSQSPRYKVTKRGQDVALRCDPISGHVSLYWYRQALGQGPEFLTYFNYEAQQDKSGLPNDRFSAERPEGSISTLTIQRTEQRDSAMYRCASSPQVAPTYEQYFGPGTRLTVT.